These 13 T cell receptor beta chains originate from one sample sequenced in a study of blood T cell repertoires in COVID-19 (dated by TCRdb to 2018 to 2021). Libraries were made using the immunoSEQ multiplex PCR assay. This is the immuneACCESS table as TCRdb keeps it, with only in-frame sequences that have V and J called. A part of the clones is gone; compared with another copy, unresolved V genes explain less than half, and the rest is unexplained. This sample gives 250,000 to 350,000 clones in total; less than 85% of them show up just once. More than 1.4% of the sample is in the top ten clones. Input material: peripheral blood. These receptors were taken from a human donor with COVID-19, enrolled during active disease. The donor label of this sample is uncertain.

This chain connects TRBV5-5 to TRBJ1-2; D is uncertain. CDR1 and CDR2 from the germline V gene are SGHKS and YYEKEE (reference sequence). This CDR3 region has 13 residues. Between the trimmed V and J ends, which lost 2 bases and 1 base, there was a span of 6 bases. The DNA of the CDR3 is TGTGCCAGCAGCTTTCGGGATAACTATGGCTACACCTTC. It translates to CASSFRDNYGYTF.

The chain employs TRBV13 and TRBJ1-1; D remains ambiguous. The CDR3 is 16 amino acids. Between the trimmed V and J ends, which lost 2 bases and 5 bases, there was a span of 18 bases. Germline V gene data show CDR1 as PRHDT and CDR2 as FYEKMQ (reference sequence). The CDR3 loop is CASSLLLSEAWTEAFF. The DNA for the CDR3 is TGTGCCAGCAGCTTACTGTTGTCAGAGGCTTGGACTGAAGCTTTCTTT.

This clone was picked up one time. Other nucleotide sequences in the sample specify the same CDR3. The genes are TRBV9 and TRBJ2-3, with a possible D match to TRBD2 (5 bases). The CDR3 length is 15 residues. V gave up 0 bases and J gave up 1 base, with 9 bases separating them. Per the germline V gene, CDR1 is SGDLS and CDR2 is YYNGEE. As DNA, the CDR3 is TGTGCCAGCAGCGTAGATGGGAGAGGCACAGATACGCAGTATTTT. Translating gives CASSVDGRGTDTQYF.

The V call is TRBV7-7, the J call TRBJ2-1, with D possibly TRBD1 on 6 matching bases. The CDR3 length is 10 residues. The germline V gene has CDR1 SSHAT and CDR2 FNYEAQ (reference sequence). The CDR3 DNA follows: TGTGCTACATACCGGGACACGGAGTTCTTC. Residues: CATYRDTEFF. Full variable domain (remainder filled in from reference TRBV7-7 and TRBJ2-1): GAGVSQSPRYKVTKRGQDVTLRCDPISSHATLYWYQQALGQGPEFLTYFNYEAQPDKSGLPSDRFSAERPEGSISTLTIQRTEQRDSAMYRCATYRDTEFFGPGTRLTVL.

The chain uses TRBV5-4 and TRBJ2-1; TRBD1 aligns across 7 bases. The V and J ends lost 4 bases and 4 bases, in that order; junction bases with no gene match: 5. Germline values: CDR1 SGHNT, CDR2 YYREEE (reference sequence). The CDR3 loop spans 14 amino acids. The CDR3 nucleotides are TGTGCCAGCAGCCTACGGGACAGATACAATGAGCAGTTCTTC. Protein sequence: CASSLRDRYNEQFF. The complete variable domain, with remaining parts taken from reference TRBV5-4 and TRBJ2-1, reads ETGVTQSPTHLIKTRGQQVTLRCSSQSGHNTVSWYQQALGQGPQFIFQYYREEENGRGNFPPRFSGLQFPNYSSELNVNALELDDSALYLCASSLRDRYNEQFFGPGTRLTVL.

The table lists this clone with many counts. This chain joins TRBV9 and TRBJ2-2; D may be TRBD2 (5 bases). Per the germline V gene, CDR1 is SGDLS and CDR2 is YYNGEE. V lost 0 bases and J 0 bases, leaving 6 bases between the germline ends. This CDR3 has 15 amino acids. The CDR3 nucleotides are TGTGCCAGCAGCGTAGACGGGACGAACACCGGGGAGCTGTTTTTT. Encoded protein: CASSVDGTNTGELFF.

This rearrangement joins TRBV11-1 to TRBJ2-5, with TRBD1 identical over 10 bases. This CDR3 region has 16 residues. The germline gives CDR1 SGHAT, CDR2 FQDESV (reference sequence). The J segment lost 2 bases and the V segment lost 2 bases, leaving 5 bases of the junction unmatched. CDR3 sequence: CASSLTGQGGQETQYF. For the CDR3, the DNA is TGTGCCAGCAGCTTAACCGGACAGGGGGGACAAGAGACCCAGTACTTC.

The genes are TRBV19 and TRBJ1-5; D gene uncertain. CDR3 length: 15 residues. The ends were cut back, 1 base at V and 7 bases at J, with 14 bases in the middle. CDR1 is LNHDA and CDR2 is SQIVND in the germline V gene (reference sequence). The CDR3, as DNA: TGTGCCAGTAGTATAGTTCCGGGAACGGCGCAGCCCCAGCATTTT. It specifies CASSIVPGTAQPQHF.

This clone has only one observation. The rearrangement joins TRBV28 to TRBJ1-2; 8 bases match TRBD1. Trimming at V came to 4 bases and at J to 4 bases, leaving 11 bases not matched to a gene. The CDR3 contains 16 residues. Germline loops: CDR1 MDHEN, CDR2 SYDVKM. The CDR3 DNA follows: TGTGCCAGCAGTTACCCACCGGGACAGGTCCGCTATGGCTACACCTTC. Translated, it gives CASSYPPGQVRYGYTF.

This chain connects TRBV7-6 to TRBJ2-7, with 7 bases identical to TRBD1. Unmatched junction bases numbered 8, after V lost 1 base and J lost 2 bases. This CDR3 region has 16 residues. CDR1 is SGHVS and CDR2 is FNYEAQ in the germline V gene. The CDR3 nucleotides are TGTGCCAGCAGCTTAGGTGTCCGGGACAGCCCCTACGAGCAGTACTTC. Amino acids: CASSLGVRDSPYEQYF.

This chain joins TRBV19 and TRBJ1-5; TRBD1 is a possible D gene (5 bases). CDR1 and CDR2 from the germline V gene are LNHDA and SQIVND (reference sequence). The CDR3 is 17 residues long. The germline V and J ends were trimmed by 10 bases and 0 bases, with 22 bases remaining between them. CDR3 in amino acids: CATTGGSLRHSNQPQHF. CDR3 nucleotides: TGTGCCACCACGGGGGGGTCCCTTCGTCATAGCAATCAGCCCCAGCATTTT. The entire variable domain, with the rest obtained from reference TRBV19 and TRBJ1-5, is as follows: DGGITQSPKYLFRKEGQNVTLSCEQNLNHDAMYWYRQDPGQGLRLIYYSQIVNDFQKGDIAEGYSVSREKKESFPLTVTSAQKNPTAFYLCATTGGSLRHSNQPQHFGDGTRLSIL.

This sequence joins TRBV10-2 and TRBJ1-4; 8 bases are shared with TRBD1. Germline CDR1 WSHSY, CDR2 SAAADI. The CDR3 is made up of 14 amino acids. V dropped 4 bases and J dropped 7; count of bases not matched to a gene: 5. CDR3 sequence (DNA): TGCGCCAGCAGTGCCAGACAGGGGACTGAAAAACTGTTTTTT. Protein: CASSARQGTEKLFF.

The CDR3 DNA reads TGTGCCAGCAGCGTAGCCAGGAATCTGAACACTGAAGCTTTCTTT. As protein: CASSVARNLNTEAFF. This rearrangement joins TRBV9 to TRBJ1-1, with D hard to call. Germline V lookup: CDR1 SGDLS, CDR2 YYNGEE. V lost 0 bases, J lost 0 bases, and 9 bases lay in between. This CDR3 comprises 15 residues.